These 14 T cell receptor beta chains came from one sample sequenced in a study of regulatory T cells in long-lasting Graves disease. Construction of the TCR beta libraries employed iRepertoire HTBI primers in conjunction with Arm-PCR of CDR3 regions. A single record per CDR3 protein comes from TCRdb applying MiXCR to the multiplex PCR reads. The table lists approximately 470,000 distinct CDR3 sequences, roughly 20% of them singletons. Regarding time point: persistent/refractory GD, antithyroid drugs over 5 years with positive TRAb. Extracted RNA from PBMCs served as the source of the TCR library. Sequencing used peripheral blood mononuclear cells (PBMCs), obtained when the disease was refractory, from a patient treated with antithyroid drugs. The receptors were gathered from a female donor with Graves disease.

This clonotype was recorded a few times. The chain joins TRBV20-1 to TRBJ2-5; TRBD1 or TRBD2 may be the D gene (5 bases each). V lost 1 base, J lost 1 base, and 7 bases lay in between. Germline CDR1 is DFQATT and CDR2 is SNEGSKA (reference sequence). The CDR3 has 13 residues. This chain's CDR3 is CSARGGAQETQYF. The CDR3 DNA reads as TGCAGTGCTAGAGGAGGGGCCCAAGAGACCCAGTACTTC.

Many counts were recorded for this clonotype. The gene calls are TRBV3-1 and TRBJ2-7, with a weak D call TRBD2 (5 bases). CDR1 and CDR2 (germline): LGHDT, YNNKEL (reference sequence). The CDR3 totals 14 residues. Trimming took 0 bases from V and 5 from J, leaving 11 bases between them. The CDR3, as DNA: TGTGCCAGCAGCCAAGAAACTAGTTTGGACGAGCAGTACTTC. Amino acid sequence: CASSQETSLDEQYF.

J is TRBJ2-7 and V is TRBV20-1; D call uncertain. This CDR3 has 15 amino acids. Trimming removed 0 bases at V and 0 bases at J, with 12 bases between. CDR1 and CDR2 (germline): DFQATT, SNEGSKA (reference sequence). The CDR3 spells CSARDQEETSYEQYF. CDR3 DNA sequence: TGCAGTGCTAGAGATCAGGAAGAGACCTCCTACGAGCAGTACTTC.

This clonotype was counted at least ten times. An end of the junction does not agree with germline; a read error may underlie this. This chain joins TRBV5-1 and TRBJ1-5; D is unresolved. The CDR3 contains 16 residues. Germline CDR1 reads SGHRS; CDR2 reads YFSETQ. CDR3 nucleotides: TGTGCCAGCAGCTTGGATGGAGGCCGGGCCGTACAGCCCCAGCATTTT. Translated: CASSLDGGRAVQPQHF.

This clonotype was seen repeatedly, ten times or more. The rearrangement links TRBV7-6 to TRBJ2-5; perhaps TRBD2 as D (5 bases). The CDR3 spans 14 residues. Germline CDR1 and CDR2: SGHVS and FNYEAQ. The V end lost 1 base, the J end lost 7 bases, and 13 bases lay between the germline ends. The CDR3 loop is CASSLVVYAGTQYF. DNA of the CDR3: TGTGCCAGCAGCTTAGTAGTTTATGCGGGGACCCAGTACTTC.

A few counts support this clonotype. The rearrangement joins TRBV11-1 to TRBJ2-1, with 7 bases lining up with TRBD2. Per germline, CDR1 SGHAT and CDR2 FQDESV (reference sequence). The CDR3 runs to 16 residues. The V and J ends lost 2 bases and 7 bases, in that order; junction bases with no gene match: 11. The CDR3 nucleotides are TGTGCCAGCAGCTTAACACGGCGGGGGAGCCGGAATGAGCAGTTCTTC. This translates into CASSLTRRGSRNEQFF.

This chain connects TRBV5-6 to TRBJ2-2; D may be TRBD2 (5 bases). The CDR3 is 16 residues long. CDR1 and CDR2 (germline): SGHDT, YYEEEE. V was clipped by 2 bases and J by 1 base, with 12 bases between them. In DNA, the CDR3 is TGTGCCAGCAGCTTTGCAACTAGTGGGAACACCGGGGAGCTGTTTTTT. This encodes CASSFATSGNTGELFF.

With respect to this clonotype: A much larger clonotype is one base distant, so this may be a read error. The chain joins TRBV29-1 to TRBJ2-5; D remains ambiguous. The CDR3 runs 14 residues. CDR1 is SQVTM, CDR2 ANQGSEA, per germline. The chain's CDR3 is CSVFRDQNVETRYF. In DNA, the CDR3 is TGCAGCGTTTTTAGGGATCAGAACGTAGAGACCCGGTACTTC. Variable domain in full (rest from reference TRBV29-1 and TRBJ2-5): SAVISQKPSRDICQRGTSLTIQCQVDSQVTMMFWYRQQPGQSLTLIATANQGSEATYESGFVIDKFPISRPNLTFSTLTVSNMSPEDSSIYLCSVFRDQNVETRYFGPGTRLLVL.

The sample holds many counts of this clonotype. The genes are TRBV12-3 or TRBV12-4 and TRBJ2-5; 9 bases are a match to TRBD2. With 5 bases clipped from V and 6 bases from J, the junction kept 16 bases outside the gene matches. The CDR3 loop spans 17 amino acids. The CDR3 here is CASSVRLAENPWKTQYF. The DNA for the CDR3 is TGTGCCAGCAGTGTAAGACTAGCGGAAAACCCATGGAAGACCCAGTACTTC.

This clonotype was seen many times. This chain connects TRBV28 to TRBJ1-4; possibly TRBD1 for D (6 bases). Trimming pared 5 bases from V and 7 bases from J, leaving 20 bases between. The CDR3 covers 16 residues. Germline V gene lookup returns CDR1 MDHEN and CDR2 SYDVKM. In DNA, the CDR3 is TGTGCCAGCAGTCCACAGTGGGGGGCGATTGGTGAAAAACTGTTTTTT. Amino acids: CASSPQWGAIGEKLFF.

The sample holds many counts of this clonotype. The rearrangement uses TRBV24-1 and TRBJ2-5; TRBD2 agrees at 10 bases. This CDR3 comprises 15 residues. From germline, CDR1 is KGHDR and CDR2 SFDVKD. J gave up 3 bases and V 3 bases, and 3 bases lay outside the gene matches. The CDR3 DNA reads as TGTGCCACCAGTGATACCGGACTAGCGGAAGAGACCCAGTACTTC. Amino acids: CATSDTGLAEETQYF.

V usage is TRBV7-9 and J usage is TRBJ1-2; a weak D match, TRBD1 (5 bases). CDR1 and CDR2 (germline): SEHNR, FQNEAQ (reference sequence). CDR3 length: 15 amino acids. Deletions cut 5 bases from V and 1 base from J, with 14 bases between. The CDR3 nucleotides are TGTGCCAGCAGCGACACGGCTAGGGGTAACTATGGCTACACCTTC. This sequence encodes CASSDTARGNYGYTF. Drawing the rest from reference TRBV7-9 and TRBJ1-2, the complete variable domain is DTGVSQNPRHKITKRGQNVTFRCDPISEHNRLYWYRQTLGQGPEFLTYFQNEAQLEKSRLLSDRFSAERPKGSFSTLEIQRTEQGDSAMYLCASSDTARGNYGYTFGSGTRLTVV.

This clonotype has just a few counts. The V gene is TRBV19, the J gene TRBJ2-5, with D uncertain. Germline CDR1 and CDR2: LNHDA and SQIVND (reference sequence). V shed 4 bases and J shed 3 bases, with 12 bases lying between them. The CDR3 has 14 amino acids. CDR3 residues: CASSKIMAEETQYF. CDR3 DNA sequence: TGTGCCAGTAGTAAGATAATGGCGGAAGAGACCCAGTACTTC.

Many counts were recorded for this clonotype. V usage is TRBV29-1 and J usage is TRBJ2-7, with 7 bases that match TRBD1. The CDR3 sequence is 13 residues long. Looked up from germline, CDR1 is SQVTM and CDR2 is ANQGSEA. V dropped 5 bases and J dropped 0; count of bases not matched to a gene: 4. In DNA form, the CDR3 reads TGCAGCGTTACAGGGGCACACTCCTACGAGCAGTACTTC. Amino acids: CSVTGAHSYEQYF.